The clone carrying this T cell receptor (beta chain) has only a few counts. The antigen remains undetermined. TCRdb processed the reads anew with MiXCR; each CDR3 protein has one entry. Seen here are about 770,000 distinct CDR3 sequences, around 29% observed once, and the top ten hold around 12%. The data derive from a study of T cell repertoires in cytomegalovirus infection. Study-level background: Evidence of both CMV infection and a matching HLA type came from public TCR beta signatures.

CDR3 length equals 13 residues. CDR1 MNHEY and CDR2 SMNVEV come from the germline V gene (reference sequence). V was trimmed by 3 bases and J by 3 bases, leaving 8 bases between them. The study's findings and limits: Across the ex vivo response, the dominant clonotypes were HLA-C-restricted CMV-specific TCR beta clonotypes.

The V call is TRBV27, the J call TRBJ1-1; unclear D gene. Sequenced material: cultured CD8+ T cells from PBMCs, taken from culture after CMV antigen stimulation. The origin of this receptor is a human donor in good health (CMV status not recorded). Some clones in this sample may be carry-over from other donors' samples. In nucleotides, the CDR3 is TGTGCCAGCAGTTTGGCTTTAGACACTGAAGCTTTCTTT. It is translated as CASSLALDTEAFF.